A selection of T cell receptor beta chains follows, all from one sample in a study of shared clonotypes between healthy human individuals. The protocol was immunoSEQ multiplex PCR, while the TCRdb copy is restricted to in-frame clones and leaves out a portion. Among more than 550,000 clones listed, less than 95% were seen once. Sequencing input: memory CD8+ T cells from PBMCs. All receptors derive from a man between 18 and 35 years old in good health. Some clones in this sample may be carry-over from other donors' samples. CDR3s leave out the opening cysteine and the closing phenylalanine or tryptophan.

v_call cdr3_aa
TRBV7-9 ASSPRTSGRTDEQY
TRBV9 ASSVGTGTNTEAF
TRBV5-4 ASSLGQGHGYT
TRBV7-6 ASSPRPLGYEQY
TRBV2 ASSAVLAGVQETQY
TRBV5-1 ASSFAGGASSNYGYT
TRBV15 ATSTSGSLTDTQY
TRBV10-3 AISESGVGGNNQPQH
TRBV7-9 ASSPGVPYEQY
TRBV10-2 ASGTPVEGPYNEQF
TRBV5-4 ASSLGLAGAPNTGELF
TRBV5-1 ASSLGAGKSSYEQY
TRBV27 ASRGRLNTEAF
TRBV27 ASSPDRYGQY
TRBV28 ASSTPPGHNLYEQY